Described below is a single T cell receptor (beta chain) sequence and its context. No antigen is known for it. These data originate in a study of T cells expressing NK-cell markers (TCRdb year 2020). About the study as a whole: Three sorted T-cell subsets (CD3+CD56+NKG2C+, CD3+CD56+NKG2C- and CD3+CD56-NKG2C+) from 7 to 9 donors had their TCR beta-chain repertoires profiled. Among the eight sequenced donors, seven were HCMV-seropositive and one was HCMV-seronegative. The study sequenced eight donors, all healthy volunteers chosen at random: three men and five women. Sequencing of the libraries produced 2 x 150 bp reads on Illumina HiSeq 2000/2500, MiSeq or NextSeq.

The CDR3, from cysteine to phenylalanine, totals 11 residues. The DNA sequence is not available. The CDR1 and CDR2 encoded by the germline V gene are KGHDR and SFDVKD. The paper's findings and limits, for the study overall: It remained unclear whether the expanded NKG2C-expressing T cell clones were specific for HCMV antigens. In six donors, the dominant CD3+CD56+NKG2C+ clonotypes ranked among the top 10 CD8+ clonotypes, making up 1.0-7.0% of CD8+ T cells. Those dominant clonotypes were again the most abundant among CD3+CD56-NKG2C+ cells in a few donors, at roughly 25-60.1%.

Sequencing was performed on an Illumina HiSeq 2000. The TCR beta cDNA libraries were made using 5'RACE template switching, a step that added both a universal primer site and unique molecular identifiers. cDNA synthesis was primed from the TCR beta constant segment, followed by two successive PCR amplification steps. Per the original workflow: Reads were demultiplexed and grouped by UMI with MIGEC, and clonotypes were assembled and quantified with MiTCR. To remove erroneous sequences, TCR cDNA sequences were retained only when supported by two or more reads. The tcR package was used for downstream repertoire analysis, with clonotypes matched between fractions based on CDR3 nucleotide sequence plus V segment. VDJmatch was used to annotate antigen specificity against VDJdb, with one amino acid substitution in CDR3 permitted. Following reprocessing of the reads by TCRdb, the data hold one row per CDR3 protein sequence and no DNA is available. The V and J calls and clone size are TCRdb's, not the authors'. The sample has approximately 420,000 distinct CDR3 sequences on record. The leading ten clones occupy around 10% of the sample.

HCMV serostatus was determined by detecting HCMV-specific IgG in serum with a commercial ELISA kit. Ficoll density gradient centrifugation was used to isolate peripheral blood mononuclear cells from blood. The sequence links TRBV24-1 to TRBJ2-5; the TCRdb D gene call, TRBD2, has no DNA to confirm it. Sequences were obtained from blood T cells: a sorted CD56 or NKG2C T cell subset, CD4+ or CD8+ T cells, or bulk PBMC T cells (not recorded which). The source of this sequence is a woman between 45 and 65 years old in good health. Donor details come from another sample of the same person, matched by shared clones. The CDR3 has the sequence CATAGGGTQYF.